This TCR beta chain is from a study of blood T cell repertoires in COVID-19. Profiling relied on immunoSEQ multiplex PCR, and the TCRdb table lists in-frame clones only, not all of them. The top ten hold under 3% of the sample, which has around 270,000 clones, more than 85% seen once. Only one count was recorded for this clone. Germline values: CDR1 SGHVS, CDR2 FQNEAQ. J was trimmed by 4 bases and V by 1 base; bases with no gene match: 3. The CDR3 is 15 amino acids. J is TRBJ1-2 and V is TRBV7-8; 10 bases align to TRBD1. Source material: peripheral blood. The receptor comes from a person aged 18-29 years with COVID-19, enrolled during active disease. CDR3: CASSLGGTGAYGYTF. CDR3 sequence (DNA): TGTGCCAGCAGCTTAGGTGGGACAGGGGCCTATGGCTACACCTTC.